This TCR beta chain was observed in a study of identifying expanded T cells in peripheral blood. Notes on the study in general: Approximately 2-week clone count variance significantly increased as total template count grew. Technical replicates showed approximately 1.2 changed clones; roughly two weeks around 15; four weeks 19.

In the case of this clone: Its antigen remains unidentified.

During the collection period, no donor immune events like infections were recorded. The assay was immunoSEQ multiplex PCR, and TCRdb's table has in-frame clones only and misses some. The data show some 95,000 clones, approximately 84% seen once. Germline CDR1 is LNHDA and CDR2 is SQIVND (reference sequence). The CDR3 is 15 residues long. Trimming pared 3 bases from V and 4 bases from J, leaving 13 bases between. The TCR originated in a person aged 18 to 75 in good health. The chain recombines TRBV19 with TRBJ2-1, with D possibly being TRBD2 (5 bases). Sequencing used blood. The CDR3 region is CASSITSPFYNEQFF. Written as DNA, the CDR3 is TGTGCCAGTAGTATTACTAGTCCATTTTACAATGAGCAGTTCTTC.